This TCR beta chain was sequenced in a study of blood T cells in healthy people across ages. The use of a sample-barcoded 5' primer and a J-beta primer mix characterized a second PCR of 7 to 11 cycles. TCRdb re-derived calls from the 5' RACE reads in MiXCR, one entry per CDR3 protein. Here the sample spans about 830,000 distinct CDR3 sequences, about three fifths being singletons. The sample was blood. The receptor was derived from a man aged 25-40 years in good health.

DNA for the CDR3: TGCAGTGCTCCCCTGGGCGGCTACGAGCAGTACTTC. As protein: CSAPLGGYEQYF. This chain connects TRBV20-1 to TRBJ2-7, with D unresolved. Germline CDR1 reads DFQATT; CDR2 reads SNEGSKA (reference sequence). Trimming took off 5 bases at V and 3 bases at J, with 11 bases between the two ends. The CDR3 is 12 amino acids.